This T cell receptor beta chain comes out of a study of T cells after yellow fever vaccination. TCRdb passed the 5' RACE reads through MiXCR, listing each CDR3 protein once. The table lists a few hundred thousand distinct CDR3 sequences, around 4.3% of them singletons. Trimming cost V 3 bases and J 7 bases, with 13 bases left between them. This CDR3 is built from 13 residues. Looked up from germline, CDR1 is PRHDT and CDR2 is FYEKMQ (reference sequence). Details on this clonotype: The antigen remains undetermined.

General study points: Abundant clonotypes from the bulk population could contaminate FACS-sorted repertoires.

The origin of this receptor is a man aged 18 to 35 who received the YFV17D yellow fever vaccine. The source was PBMCs, collected 15 days after the yellow fever booster vaccination. The rearrangement uses TRBV13 and TRBJ2-7; a possible D gene is TRBD1 (6 bases). The CDR3, as DNA: TGTGCCAGCAGCTTCAGGGGCCCCCGGGAGCAGTACTTC. Its translation is CASSFRGPREQYF. Based on the CDR3 plus reference TRBV13 and TRBJ2-7, the full variable domain is AAGVIQSPRHLIKEKRETATLKCYPIPRHDTVYWYQQGPGQDPQFLISFYEKMQSDKGSIPDRFSAQQFSDYHSELNMSSLELGDSALYFCASSFRGPREQYFGPGTRLTVT.